The T cell receptor beta chain under discussion was sequenced for a study of T cell responses to AZD1222 COVID-19 vaccine. General study points: Spike-specific TCRs gained breadth and depth after people received two AZD1222 doses.

Note on this clone: What it recognizes is unknown.

Assay: immunoSEQ multiplex PCR; the TCRdb copy retains only in-frame clones and omits some. The sample records some 180,000 clones, approximately 95% being singletons. Sample: peripheral blood, taken 28 days after the second dose of the MenACWY control vaccine. The TCR comes from an adult who received the MenACWY meningococcal vaccine as a control.

CDR3 in amino acids: CASSRGLSSSYNEQFF. The CDR3 bases are TGTGCCAGCAGCCGCGGACTGTCTAGCTCCTACAATGAGCAGTTCTTC. J is TRBJ2-1 and V is TRBV7-2, with D possibly matching TRBD2 (5 bases). V gave up 5 bases and J gave up 0 bases, with 14 bases separating them. The length of the CDR3 is 16 residues. Germline V gene sequence: CDR1 SGHTA, CDR2 FQGNSA.